These T cell receptor beta chains were read from a single sample in a study of blood T cell repertoires in COVID-19. Produced via immunoSEQ multiplex PCR; TCRdb's table is partial and in-frame only. This table holds about 63,000 clones, 79% found once. Specimen: peripheral blood. Receptors originate from a human donor in a cohort sampled during active COVID-19. Each CDR3 is given with its conserved first and last residue. Fields, in order: clone size, D gene, J gene, V gene, CDR3 protein, CDR3 DNA. The D gene is left open where the match is weak. Clone size is given for some rows only: seen once, a few or many times, or a class if the clone is expanded.

clone size: .
D gene: TRBD2
J gene: TRBJ2-1
V gene: TRBV27
CDR3 protein: CASSPTSGSRNEQFF
CDR3 DNA: TGTGCCAGCAGTCCCACTAGCGGGAGTCGCAATGAGCAGTTCTTC

clone size: .
D gene: .
J gene: TRBJ2-3
V gene: TRBV19
CDR3 protein: CASSTRAGTQSTDTQYF
CDR3 DNA: TGTGCCAGTAGTACTAGGGCCGGGACACAGAGCACAGATACGCAGTATTTT

clone size: .
D gene: TRBD2
J gene: TRBJ2-5
V gene: TRBV7-3
CDR3 protein: CASSIAGGKETQYF
CDR3 DNA: TGTGCCAGCAGCATAGCGGGAGGGAAAGAGACCCAGTACTTC

clone size: .
D gene: TRBD1
J gene: TRBJ2-3
V gene: TRBV5-4
CDR3 protein: CASSWTGESTDTQYF
CDR3 DNA: TGTGCCAGCAGCTGGACAGGAGAGAGCACAGATACGCAGTATTTT

clone size: .
D gene: .
J gene: TRBJ1-1
V gene: TRBV21-1
CDR3 protein: CASTRLTGSTEAFF
CDR3 DNA: TGTGCCAGCACCAGATTGACAGGCTCAACTGAAGCTTTCTTT

clone size: .
D gene: .
J gene: TRBJ2-5
V gene: TRBV5-1
CDR3 protein: CASSLRDTQETQYF
CDR3 DNA: TGCGCCAGCAGCTTGCGGGACACCCAAGAGACCCAGTACTTC

clone size: .
D gene: .
J gene: TRBJ2-5
V gene: TRBV19
CDR3 protein: CASSIMGPETQYF
CDR3 DNA: TGTGCCAGTAGTATAATGGGGCCAGAGACCCAGTACTTC

clone size: few
D gene: TRBD2
J gene: TRBJ2-7
V gene: TRBV18
CDR3 protein: CATKSGSLSHEQYF
CDR3 DNA: TGTGCCACCAAGAGCGGGAGCCTATCCCACGAGCAGTACTTC

clone size: once
D gene: TRBD2
J gene: TRBJ2-3
V gene: TRBV25-1
CDR3 protein: CATSELAGVDTQYF
CDR3 DNA: TGTGCCACAAGCGAACTAGCGGGAGTGGATACGCAGTATTTT

clone size: .
D gene: TRBD1
J gene: TRBJ1-5
V gene: TRBV6-2/TRBV6-3
CDR3 protein: CASSSPILGQGKNQPQHF
CDR3 DNA: TGTGCCAGCAGTTCGCCTATCCTGGGACAGGGGAAGAATCAGCCCCAGCATTTT

clone size: .
D gene: .
J gene: TRBJ1-5
V gene: TRBV18
CDR3 protein: CASSPGMDQPQHF
CDR3 DNA: TGTGCCAGCTCCCCCGGGATGGATCAGCCCCAGCATTTT

clone size: .
D gene: TRBD1
J gene: TRBJ2-3
V gene: TRBV7-3
CDR3 protein: CASSLIGGQGGLNTQYF
CDR3 DNA: TGTGCCAGCAGCTTAATAGGTGGACAGGGGGGATTGAATACGCAGTATTTT

clone size: few
D gene: TRBD1
J gene: TRBJ1-4
V gene: TRBV11-2
CDR3 protein: CASSFRRTGVNEKLFF
CDR3 DNA: TGTGCCAGCAGCTTTCGCCGGACAGGGGTTAATGAAAAACTGTTTTTT

clone size: .
D gene: .
J gene: TRBJ1-1
V gene: TRBV30
CDR3 protein: CAWSFQGNTEAFF
CDR3 DNA: TGTGCCTGGAGTTTTCAGGGGAACACTGAAGCTTTCTTT

clone size: .
D gene: TRBD2
J gene: TRBJ2-1
V gene: TRBV6-6
CDR3 protein: CASSREREVVEQFF
CDR3 DNA: TGTGCCAGCAGTCGAGAGCGGGAGGTGGTGGAGCAGTTCTTC

clone size: .
D gene: TRBD2
J gene: TRBJ2-3
V gene: TRBV19
CDR3 protein: CASRTSGKDTQYF
CDR3 DNA: TGTGCCAGTAGAACTAGCGGAAAAGATACGCAGTATTTT

clone size: .
D gene: .
J gene: TRBJ1-1
V gene: TRBV7-9
CDR3 protein: CASSFYSSHTEAFF
CDR3 DNA: TGTGCCAGCAGCTTTTACTCGTCACACACTGAAGCTTTCTTT

clone size: .
D gene: .
J gene: TRBJ1-6
V gene: TRBV6-4
CDR3 protein: CASSEGLYNSPLHF
CDR3 DNA: TGTGCCAGCAGTGAGGGACTTTATAATTCACCCCTCCACTTT

clone size: .
D gene: TRBD1
J gene: TRBJ1-5
V gene: TRBV5-6
CDR3 protein: CASSSGQVFNQPQHF
CDR3 DNA: TGTGCCAGCAGCAGCGGACAGGTATTCAATCAGCCCCAGCATTTT

clone size: .
D gene: .
J gene: TRBJ1-5
V gene: TRBV3-1/TRBV3-2
CDR3 protein: CASSATDYQPQHF
CDR3 DNA: TGTGCCAGCAGCGCGACAGATTATCAGCCCCAGCATTTT

clone size: few
D gene: TRBD2
J gene: TRBJ2-2
V gene: TRBV7-2
CDR3 protein: CASSLGLAGGNTGELFF
CDR3 DNA: TGTGCCAGCAGCTTAGGCCTAGCGGGAGGGAACACCGGGGAGCTGTTTTTT

clone size: .
D gene: TRBD1
J gene: TRBJ1-5
V gene: TRBV12-5
CDR3 protein: CASGPQSRGYSNQPQHF
CDR3 DNA: TGTGCTAGTGGCCCTCAATCCAGGGGGTATAGCAATCAGCCCCAGCATTTT

clone size: few
D gene: .
J gene: TRBJ1-6
V gene: TRBV5-6
CDR3 protein: CASSLETRNSPLHF
CDR3 DNA: TGTGCCAGCAGCTTGGAAACTCGGAATTCACCCCTCCACTTT

clone size: .
D gene: TRBD2
J gene: TRBJ2-1
V gene: TRBV19
CDR3 protein: CASSGDHLAGGPPGQFF
CDR3 DNA: TGTGCCAGTAGTGGAGACCATCTAGCGGGAGGCCCCCCCGGGCAGTTCTTC

clone size: .
D gene: TRBD1
J gene: TRBJ2-5
V gene: TRBV3-1/TRBV3-2
CDR3 protein: CASSRWDRVETQYF
CDR3 DNA: TGTGCCAGCAGCCGTTGGGACAGAGTAGAGACCCAGTACTTC

clone size: .
D gene: TRBD1
J gene: TRBJ1-5
V gene: TRBV10-2
CDR3 protein: CASSGTGYNQPQHF
CDR3 DNA: TGCGCCAGCAGCGGGACAGGGTACAATCAGCCCCAGCATTTT

clone size: .
D gene: TRBD2
J gene: TRBJ2-1
V gene: TRBV11-3
CDR3 protein: CASSSTSGTGQFF
CDR3 DNA: TGTGCCAGCAGCTCGACTAGCGGTACGGGGCAGTTCTTC

clone size: .
D gene: TRBD2
J gene: TRBJ2-1
V gene: TRBV11-2
CDR3 protein: CASSLPIVGLAGNNEQFF
CDR3 DNA: TGTGCCAGCAGCCTCCCGATCGTAGGACTAGCGGGCAATAATGAGCAGTTCTTC

clone size: once
D gene: TRBD2
J gene: TRBJ2-1
V gene: TRBV6-2/TRBV6-3
CDR3 protein: CASSYLTSGSTYNEQFF
CDR3 DNA: TGTGCCAGCAGTTACCTGACTAGCGGGAGCACCTACAATGAGCAGTTCTTC

clone size: .
D gene: TRBD1
J gene: TRBJ2-7
V gene: TRBV6-5
CDR3 protein: CASTARDSSYEQYF
CDR3 DNA: TGTGCCAGCACTGCTCGGGACAGCTCCTACGAGCAGTACTTC

clone size: few
D gene: .
J gene: TRBJ1-3
V gene: TRBV9
CDR3 protein: CASSVGAGAGNTIYF
CDR3 DNA: TGTGCCAGCAGCGTAGGGGCGGGGGCAGGGAACACCATATATTTT

clone size: .
D gene: .
J gene: TRBJ1-5
V gene: TRBV7-8
CDR3 protein: CASSLDFWANQPQHF
CDR3 DNA: TGTGCCAGCAGCTTAGACTTCTGGGCGAATCAGCCCCAGCATTTT

clone size: .
D gene: TRBD1
J gene: TRBJ1-1
V gene: TRBV28
CDR3 protein: CASSSPGTGMNTEAFF
CDR3 DNA: TGTGCCAGCAGTTCGCCCGGGACAGGGATGAACACTGAAGCTTTCTTT

clone size: few
D gene: .
J gene: TRBJ2-7
V gene: TRBV7-8
CDR3 protein: CASSLGQRIYEQYF
CDR3 DNA: TGTGCCAGCAGCTTAGGACAGAGAATCTACGAGCAGTACTTC

clone size: few
D gene: .
J gene: TRBJ1-5
V gene: TRBV27
CDR3 protein: CASRIGRGKEQPQHF
CDR3 DNA: TGTGCCAGCAGAATTGGCAGGGGAAAGGAGCAGCCCCAGCATTTT

clone size: .
D gene: TRBD2
J gene: TRBJ2-1
V gene: TRBV9
CDR3 protein: CASSVVSSGGGEQFF
CDR3 DNA: TGTGCCAGCAGCGTAGTGAGTAGCGGGGGAGGTGAGCAGTTCTTC

clone size: once
D gene: .
J gene: TRBJ2-5
V gene: TRBV5-1
CDR3 protein: CASSPGGQGLRETQYF
CDR3 DNA: TGCGCCAGCAGCCCGGGTGGGCAGGGGCTTAGGGAGACCCAGTACTTC

clone size: .
D gene: TRBD2
J gene: TRBJ2-5
V gene: TRBV5-1
CDR3 protein: CASSSRTSSAATQYF
CDR3 DNA: TGCGCCAGCAGCTCGAGGACTAGCTCTGCCGCGACCCAGTACTTC

clone size: .
D gene: TRBD2
J gene: TRBJ2-1
V gene: TRBV5-4
CDR3 protein: CASTMGGGRRNEQFF
CDR3 DNA: TGTGCCAGCACCATGGGTGGCGGGAGGAGGAATGAGCAGTTCTTC

clone size: .
D gene: .
J gene: TRBJ1-5
V gene: TRBV28
CDR3 protein: CASSLGQTNQPQHF
CDR3 DNA: TGTGCCAGCAGTTTAGGGCAGACCAATCAGCCCCAGCATTTT

clone size: .
D gene: .
J gene: TRBJ2-5
V gene: TRBV7-2
CDR3 protein: CASSSLARGETQYF
CDR3 DNA: TGTGCCAGCAGCTCTTTAGCGAGAGGGGAGACCCAGTACTTC

clone size: .
D gene: .
J gene: TRBJ1-6
V gene: TRBV19
CDR3 protein: CASSPVAGGDSPLHF
CDR3 DNA: TGTGCCAGTAGTCCCGTTGCGGGGGGAGATTCACCCCTCCACTTT